Listed below are T cell receptor beta chains from one sample, sequenced in a study of T cell responses to AZD1222 COVID-19 vaccine. Clones were read by immunoSEQ multiplex PCR, and TCRdb kept only the in-frame ones, dropping some. This sample has approximately 67,000 clones, with approximately 80% found just once. The sample in question was peripheral blood, obtained on day 0 of AZD1222 vaccination. The receptors were gathered from an adult in good health. CDR3s include the opening cysteine and the closing phenylalanine or tryptophan. A D gene is named only where the DNA matches it firmly. For some rows the clone size is stated as once, few or many, or as a class when expanded; others skip it.

TRBJ1-5	NA	TRBV7-9	NA	TGTGCCAGCAGCTTTACGTCTGAGAATCAGCCCCAGCATTTT	CASSFTSENQPQHF
TRBJ1-1	NA	TRBV9	NA	TGTGCCAGCAGCGGCACACAGGGAATTGACGCTGAAGCTTTCTTT	CASSGTQGIDAEAFF
TRBJ2-1	once	TRBV24-1	TRBD2	TGTGCCACCAGGGGACTAGCGGCACATTCCTACAATGAGCAGTTCTTC	CATRGLAAHSYNEQFF
TRBJ1-1	NA	TRBV13	NA	TGTGCCAGCAGCTTGGGGGGACGGATGAACACTGAAGCTTTCTTT	CASSLGGRMNTEAFF
TRBJ2-5	NA	TRBV19	NA	TGTGCCAGTAGTAAAGGAGGGCAGATCCAAGAGACCCAGTACTTC	CASSKGGQIQETQYF
TRBJ1-5	NA	TRBV7-2	TRBD1	TGTGCCAGCAGCCCAGGGGGAAATCAGCCCCAGCATTTT	CASSPGGNQPQHF
TRBJ2-2	NA	TRBV7-9	NA	TGTGCCAGCAGCTTAGCTATGAACACCGGGGAGCTGTTTTTT	CASSLAMNTGELFF
TRBJ1-5	NA	TRBV6-5	NA	TGTGCCAGCAGTACGGGGGGGGCTCACCAGCCCCAGCATTTT	CASSTGGAHQPQHF
TRBJ1-6	NA	TRBV9	TRBD1	TGTGCCAGCAGCGCCGGACAGGGCGTTTATAATTCACCCCTCCACTTT	CASSAGQGVYNSPLHF
TRBJ1-1	few	TRBV28	NA	TGTGCCAGCACCCCCAGAAACACTGAAGCTTTCTTT	CASTPRNTEAFF
TRBJ1-2	once	TRBV30	NA	TGTGCCTGGATTCCGGGCCTAGAAAGGAGCTATGGCTACACCTTC	CAWIPGLERSYGYTF